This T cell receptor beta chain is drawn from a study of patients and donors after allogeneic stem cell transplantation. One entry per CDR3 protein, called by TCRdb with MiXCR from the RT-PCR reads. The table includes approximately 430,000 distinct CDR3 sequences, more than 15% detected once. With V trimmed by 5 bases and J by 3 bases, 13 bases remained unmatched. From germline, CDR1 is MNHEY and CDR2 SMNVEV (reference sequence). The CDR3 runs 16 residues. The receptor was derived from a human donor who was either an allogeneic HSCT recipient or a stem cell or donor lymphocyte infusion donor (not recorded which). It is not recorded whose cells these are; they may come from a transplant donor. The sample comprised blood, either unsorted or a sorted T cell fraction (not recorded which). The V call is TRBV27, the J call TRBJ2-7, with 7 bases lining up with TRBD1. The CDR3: CASSTLDRVRGYEQYF. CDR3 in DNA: TGTGCCAGCAGTACCCTTGACAGGGTGAGGGGCTACGAGCAGTACTTC.